The present entry profiles one T cell receptor beta chain with its context. Its specificity is unknown. The germline V gene has CDR1 SGDLS and CDR2 YYNGEE. V dropped 5 bases and J dropped 2; count of bases not matched to a gene: 0. The CDR3 consists of 12 residues. Healthy bone marrow donors made up the donors. These data originate in a study of cytomegalovirus exposure and HLA in healthy donors. Study results and limitations: The study flagged some 170 TCR beta chains as cytomegalovirus-associated.

Vbeta (60) and Jbeta (13) primers were used in the PCR. Sequencing was performed with immunoSEQ multiplex PCR; in TCRdb, only in-frame clones are kept and a portion is missing. Here the sample spans about 140,000 clones, about four fifths being singletons. The specimen was PBMCs. The clonotype originates from a man between 35 and 55 years old in good health and CMV-seropositive. This rearrangement joins TRBV9 to TRBJ1-2; 7 bases map to TRBD1. The CDR3 reads CASRTGNYGYTF. CDR3 DNA: TGTGCCAGCAGGACAGGGAACTATGGCTACACCTTC.